A selection of T cell receptor beta chains follows, all from one sample in a study of cytomegalovirus exposure and HLA in healthy donors. The repertoire was sequenced with immunoSEQ multiplex PCR; TCRdb's copy has only in-frame clones and lacks some. Of 150,000 to 180,000 clones listed, 74% were seen once; the top ten hold about 2%. Sample: PBMCs. The receptors come from a man between 25 and 39 years old in good health and CMV-seronegative. Both conserved end residues are part of each CDR3. D genes are given only for firm matches. Clone sizes are given selectively: once, few, many, or a class where the clone is expanded.

>TRBD1|TRBJ1-5|once|TRBV2
TGTGCCAGCAGTGTCCCAGGGGGAAGCAATCAGCCCCAGCATTTT
CASSVPGGSNQPQHF
>-|TRBJ1-2|-|TRBV28
TGTGCCAGCAGACCCAGAGGGGGGGGTAACTATGGCTACACCTTC
CASRPRGGGNYGYTF
>TRBD2|TRBJ2-5|-|TRBV7-6
TGTGCCAGCAGCTTAAATAGCGGGTACCAAGAGACCCAGTACTTC
CASSLNSGYQETQYF
>TRBD1|TRBJ1-5|-|TRBV6-6
TGTGCCAGCAGCTCCGGGACAGCAAATAGCAATCAGCCCCAGCATTTT
CASSSGTANSNQPQHF
>-|TRBJ1-1|-|TRBV19
TGTGCCAGTAGTATAGGTTCTGGCAGGGCGAACACTGAAGCTTTCTTT
CASSIGSGRANTEAFF
>TRBD1|TRBJ2-5|few|TRBV9
TGTGCCAGCAGCGTAGGAGCCCCCGGGACAGGGGGGGAGACCCAGTACTTC
CASSVGAPGTGGETQYF
>-|TRBJ1-1|-|TRBV9
TGTGCCAGCAGCTCCGGGGTAGGAATTGAGCACACTGAAGCTTTCTTT
CASSSGVGIEHTEAFF
>-|TRBJ1-2|-|TRBV2
TGTGCCAGCAGTGTGACTTTGGACAGCGGTGGCTACACCTTC
CASSVTLDSGGYTF
>-|TRBJ2-5|-|TRBV6-5
TGTGCCAGCAGTCTAGGACAGAGGGAGACCCAGTACTTC
CASSLGQRETQYF
>-|TRBJ1-4|-|TRBV15
TGTGCCACCAGCAGAGATCCTAGGCAACTGTTTTTT
CATSRDPRQLFF
>TRBD2|TRBJ2-7|-|TRBV28
TGTGCCAGCACCCCCGGCGGGGGGCGGGACGAGCAGTACTTC
CASTPGGGRDEQYF
>-|TRBJ1-5|-|TRBV28
TGTGCCAGCAGTAGAGGTGGTAGCAATCAGCCCCAGCATTTT
CASSRGGSNQPQHF
>-|TRBJ1-6|-|TRBV5-4
TGTGCCAGCAGCTTGGCAGGGTTGAATTCACCCCTCAACTTT
CASSLAGLNSPLNF
>-|TRBJ1-1|-|TRBV5-8
TGTGCCAGCAGTTCACTAGCCCAGAACACTGAAGCTTTCTTT
CASSSLAQNTEAFF
>-|TRBJ1-6|-|TRBV7-2
TGTGCCAGCAGCCCGGGACACTCTAATTCACCCCTCCACTTT
CASSPGHSNSPLHF
>-|TRBJ2-7|once|TRBV13
TGTGCCAGCAGCACGTGGTCAAGGGGCTACGAGCAGTACTTC
CASSTWSRGYEQYF
>TRBD1|TRBJ1-1|-|TRBV2
TGTGCCAGCACCATAAAGGGGGCCACTGAAGCTTTCTTT
CASTIKGATEAFF
>-|TRBJ1-5|-|TRBV7-9
TGTGCCAGCAGCTTATACGACCTAGTGGCCGGTGGGCAGCCCCAGCATTTT
CASSLYDLVAGGQPQHF
>TRBD1|TRBJ2-7|few|TRBV5-1
TGCGCCAGCAGCTTGGACAGGGGCTCCTACGAGCAGTACTTC
CASSLDRGSYEQYF
>TRBD2|TRBJ2-3|once|TRBV13
TGTGCCAGCAGCCCCCGGTGGCTCGGGACTAGCGGGGGAGACACAGATACGCAGTATTTT
CASSPRWLGTSGGDTDTQYF
>-|TRBJ2-2|-|TRBV19
TGTGCCAGTAGTACCCCAGGGGAGCACACCGGGGAGCTGTTTTTT
CASSTPGEHTGELFF
>TRBD1|TRBJ2-3|-|TRBV6-1
TGTGCCAGCAGTGCAGGACAGGGGGCTATCACAGATACGCAGTATTTT
CASSAGQGAITDTQYF
>TRBD2|TRBJ2-3|-|TRBV4-2
TGTGCCAGCAGCCAAGGATTAGCGGGGGCCCCGGGGGACACAGATACGCAGTATTTT
CASSQGLAGAPGDTDTQYF
>TRBD1|TRBJ1-1|-|TRBV7-9
TGTGCCAGCAGCTTACAGGGGGACACTGAAGCTTTCTTT
CASSLQGDTEAFF
>TRBD1|TRBJ1-2|-|TRBV28
TGTGCCAGCAGTTTCGGCAGGGGGGAAGGGGGCTACACCTTC
CASSFGRGEGGYTF
>-|TRBJ2-5|-|TRBV19
TGTGCCAGTAGTTCCCCTGACGGTGGGAGAGAGACCCAGTACTTC
CASSSPDGGRETQYF
>TRBD1|TRBJ2-7|-|TRBV28
TGTGCCAGCAGTTTAAGGGGGCTAGAAGAGCAGTACTTC
CASSLRGLEEQYF
>-|TRBJ1-2|-|TRBV6-5
TGTGCCAGCAGTCAGACAGGCTCTAACTATGGCTACACCTTC
CASSQTGSNYGYTF
>-|TRBJ2-7|few|TRBV14
TGTGCCAGCAGCCAACGACAGCTATACGAGCAGTACTTC
CASSQRQLYEQYF
>TRBD1|TRBJ1-1|-|TRBV10-3
TGTGCCATCAGTGGAGTCGATTGGGACAGGGGAACTGAAGCTTTCTTT
CAISGVDWDRGTEAFF
>TRBD1|TRBJ1-2|few|TRBV6-5
TGTGCCAGCAGTTACTCGACAGGGCAGGGCTACACCTTC
CASSYSTGQGYTF
>-|TRBJ1-6|-|TRBV4-2
TGTGCCAGCAGCCAAGATCTATCGGAGGGTCATTCACCCCTCCACTTT
CASSQDLSEGHSPLHF
>-|TRBJ2-7|-|TRBV4-2
TGTGCCAGCAGCCAAGTATCCCACGAGCAGTACTTC
CASSQVSHEQYF
>TRBD2|TRBJ2-1|-|TRBV5-6
TGTGCCAGCAGCTTGGAAGCGGGGGGGCCGTTCTTC
CASSLEAGGPFF
>-|TRBJ2-5|-|TRBV7-6
TGTGCCAGCAGCTTAACCCTCATCAGGGGTGGAGAGACCCAGTACTTC
CASSLTLIRGGETQYF
>-|TRBJ2-2|-|TRBV25-1
TGTGCCAGTAGAACCGGGGAAAGTAACACCGGGGAGCTGTTTTTT
CASRTGESNTGELFF
>-|TRBJ1-5|-|TRBV6-1
TGTGCCACCAGGGTCGGCGGGAATAGCAATCAGCCCCAGCATTTT
CATRVGGNSNQPQHF
>-|TRBJ1-5|-|TRBV19
TGTGCCAGTAGTTTACCCGGGTTCAATCAGCCCCAGCATTTT
CASSLPGFNQPQHF
>TRBD1|TRBJ1-1|-|TRBV2
TGTGCCAGCAGTGACCGGACAGGGGAGGAGAACACTGAAGCTTTCTTT
CASSDRTGEENTEAFF
>TRBD1|TRBJ2-7|-|TRBV27
TGTGCCAGCAGGTACACAGGGGATGTATACGAGCAGTACTTC
CASRYTGDVYEQYF
>TRBD1|TRBJ2-5|-|TRBV11-2
TGTGCCAGCAGCTTTGGGACAGCTGAGACCCAGTACTTC
CASSFGTAETQYF
>-|TRBJ1-2|-|TRBV10-1
TGCGCCAGCACTCACACAAGGGAGATTTATGGCTACACCTTC
CASTHTREIYGYTF
>-|TRBJ1-5|-|TRBV19
TGTGCCAGTAGTATAGCAACGACTATTAATCAGCCCCAGCATTTT
CASSIATTINQPQHF
>TRBD1|TRBJ2-2|-|TRBV28
TGTGCCAGCAGTTTATCAGGGGGCGCGAACGGGGAGCTGTTTTTT
CASSLSGGANGELFF
>-|TRBJ2-2|-|TRBV28
TGTGCCAGCAGTTCACCGGGGTACGCCGGGGAGCTGTTTTTT
CASSSPGYAGELFF
>TRBD1|TRBJ1-5|-|TRBV29-1
TGCAGCTTAGGATCCCGGGACAGGGGACGGAGGGGCAATCAGCCCCAGCATTTT
CSLGSRDRGRRGNQPQHF
>-|TRBJ2-7|few|TRBV7-9
TGTGCCAGCAGCTTAGTCTCCTACGAGCAGTACTTC
CASSLVSYEQYF
>TRBD2|TRBJ2-1|-|TRBV6-5
TGTGCCAGCAGTCATAGCGGGGGGGCCCCCAATGAGCAGTTCTTC
CASSHSGGAPNEQFF
>-|TRBJ2-3|-|TRBV19
TGTGCCAGTACCAGGGGAGATACGCAGTATTTT
CASTRGDTQYF
>TRBD1|TRBJ2-7|few|TRBV18
TGTGCCAGCTCACGTGGGACAGACTACGAGCAGTACTTC
CASSRGTDYEQYF
>TRBD1|TRBJ1-6|-|TRBV28
TGTGCCAGCAGTTTACCCAGACAGGGGGCTAAGGGATCACCCCTCCACTTT
CASSLPRQGAKGSPLHF
>TRBD1|TRBJ2-3|-|TRBV5-1
TGCGCCAGCAGCCCAGGACAGGACAGAGATACGCAGTATTTT
CASSPGQDRDTQYF
>-|TRBJ1-2|-|TRBV9
TGTGCCAGCAGTCAATCGGGGGAAGCCTATGGCTACACCTTC
CASSQSGEAYGYTF